This TCR beta chain was retrieved from a study of cytomegalovirus exposure and HLA in healthy donors. Study-level information: Within an early data release were about 85 million unique TCRs drawn from HLA-typed donors.

Vbeta (60) and Jbeta (13) primers were used in the PCR. Method: immunoSEQ multiplex PCR; TCRdb's copy keeps in-frame clones and lacks some. The repertoire holds some 28,000 clones, about three fifths seen once, with around 43% in the top ten. V gave up 5 bases and J gave up 0 bases, with 13 bases separating them. The CDR3 contains 16 residues. Germline-derived CDR1 and CDR2 are SGHAT and FQNNGV. The genes are TRBV11-2 and TRBJ1-4; D unresolved. Material: PBMCs. This TCR was sampled from a male donor in good health and CMV-seropositive. CDR3 DNA sequence: TGTGCCAGCAGCCCCCGGTTCAACCCAACTAATGAAAAACTGTTTTTT. Its translation is CASSPRFNPTNEKLFF.